A single sample is the source of the 23 T cell receptor beta chains below, sequenced in a study of blood T cell repertoires in COVID-19. Sequenced by immunoSEQ multiplex PCR; TCRdb stores in-frame clones only, minus some. The sample has about 370,000 clones; approximately 87% are singletons. Specimen: peripheral blood. The source of these receptors is a woman aged 25 to 39 with COVID-19, enrolled during active disease.

This chain links TRBV5-6 with TRBJ1-2; D possibly corresponds to TRBD1 (6 bases). Germline V gives CDR1 SGHDT, CDR2 YYEEEE. V was clipped by 5 bases and J by 4 bases, with 12 bases between them. The CDR3 sequence is 13 residues long. The CDR3 here is CASRIQDSYGYTF. The CDR3 bases are TGTGCCAGCAGGATCCAGGACAGCTATGGCTACACCTTC.

V usage is TRBV11-2 and J usage is TRBJ2-3, with 9 bases fitting TRBD2. The germline CDR1 and CDR2 sequences are SGHAT and FQNNGV. The CDR3 sequence is 16 residues long. Trimming removed 0 bases from V and 5 bases from J; junction bases left unmatched: 6. The chain's CDR3 is CASSLEVAGVKDTQYF. In nucleotides, the CDR3 is TGTGCCAGCAGCTTAGAAGTAGCGGGAGTAAAAGATACGCAGTATTTT.

Only one count was recorded for this clone. The J gene is TRBJ2-5, the V gene TRBV11-2; 8 positions agree with TRBD1. The CDR3 loop spans 17 amino acids. J gave up 0 bases and V 5 bases, and 11 bases lay outside the gene matches. In germline, CDR1 is SGHAT, CDR2 FQNNGV. The DNA for the CDR3 is TGTGCCAGCAGCAAGTTTCGACAGGGGAGGTACCAAGAGACCCAGTACTTC. Encoded protein: CASSKFRQGRYQETQYF.

This clone was counted a single time. The chain links TRBV18 to TRBJ2-7, with a tentative D call TRBD2 (6 bases). V gave up 3 bases and J gave up 4 bases, with 19 bases separating them. Germline lookup yields CDR1 KGHSH and CDR2 LQKENI. There are 16 residues in the CDR3. DNA of the CDR3: TGTGCCAGCTCACCGACCGAGCGGGCCAGATGGTACGAGCAGTACTTC. It yields the protein CASSPTERARWYEQYF.

The chain combines TRBV15 with TRBJ1-6; the D gene is possibly TRBD1 (5 bases). CDR1 is LNHNV and CDR2 is YYDKDF in the germline V gene (reference sequence). V was trimmed by 3 bases and J by 8 bases, leaving 8 bases between them. CDR3 size: 13 residues. CDR3 nucleotide sequence: TGTGCCACCAGCAGCTGGGGCGATTCACCCCTCCACTTT. Protein sequence: CATSSWGDSPLHF.

V usage is TRBV4-2 and J usage is TRBJ2-5, with D possibly TRBD2 on 6 matching bases. V was trimmed by 0 bases and J by 2 bases, leaving 13 bases between them. From germline, CDR1 is LGHNA and CDR2 YNFKEQ. The CDR3 runs to 16 residues. This chain's CDR3 is CASSQERPSAQETQYF. The CDR3, as DNA: TGTGCCAGCAGCCAAGAACGGCCTAGCGCGCAAGAGACCCAGTACTTC.

The rearrangement links TRBV7-3 to TRBJ2-2; 9 bases fit TRBD2. V lost 2 bases, J lost 6 bases, and 10 bases stayed unmatched. CDR1 is SGHTA, CDR2 FQGTGA, per germline. The CDR3 has 17 amino acids. The CDR3 is CASSLGTTSGGAGELFF. The CDR3 nucleotides are TGTGCCAGCAGCTTAGGGACGACTAGCGGAGGCGCCGGGGAGCTGTTTTTT.

The gene calls are TRBV2 and TRBJ2-7; D not certain. The CDR3 totals 12 residues. Trimming shortened V by 6 bases and J by 2 bases, and 8 bases separated the two germline ends. In germline, CDR1 is SNHLY, CDR2 FYNNEI. CDR3: CASRADTYEQYF. The CDR3 coding sequence is TGTGCCAGCAGGGCAGATACCTACGAGCAGTACTTC. The variable domain in full, completed from reference TRBV2 and TRBJ2-7, reads EPEVTQTPSHQVTQMGQEVILRCVPISNHLYFYWYRQILGQKVEFLVSFYNNEISEKSEIFDDQFSVERPDGSNFTLKIRSTKLEDSAMYFCASRADTYEQYFGPGTRLTVT.

This chain connects TRBV6-5 to TRBJ1-1, with D tentatively TRBD1 (6 bases). Germline CDR1 and CDR2: MNHEY and SVGAGI. The CDR3 covers 15 residues. V was shortened by 3 bases and J by 4 bases, with 15 bases between the two germline ends. The CDR3 sequence: CASSYDSRGSTEAFF. CDR3 coding DNA: TGTGCCAGCAGTTATGATTCGAGGGGGAGCACTGAAGCTTTCTTT.

The gene calls are TRBV2 and TRBJ2-1; 11 bases are shared with TRBD2. CDR3 length: 16 residues. The V gene's germline CDR1 is SNHLY and CDR2 FYNNEI. V was pared by 5 bases and J by 5 bases, with 8 bases of the junction left unmatched. CDR3 sequence reads: CASSPFSGRADNEQFF. In DNA, the CDR3 is TGTGCCAGCAGTCCATTTAGCGGGAGGGCCGACAATGAGCAGTTCTTC.

The chain recombines TRBV7-2 with TRBJ2-7; 7 bases line up with TRBD1. CDR1 and CDR2 from the germline V gene are SGHTA and FQGNSA. The J segment lost 1 base and the V segment lost 1 base, leaving 10 bases of the junction unmatched. This CDR3 is built from 17 residues. The CDR3 here is CASSLGSGQLLSYEQYF. CDR3 nucleotides: TGTGCCAGCAGCTTAGGCTCGGGACAGCTCCTTTCCTACGAGCAGTACTTC. The whole variable domain, filled in from reference TRBV7-2 and TRBJ2-7, reads GAGVSQSPSNKVTEKGKDVELRCDPISGHTALYWYRQSLGQGLEFLIYFQGNSAPDKSGLPSDRFSAERTGGSVSTLTIQRTQQEDSAVYLCASSLGSGQLLSYEQYFGPGTRLTVT.

This clone was observed once. The chain joins TRBV3-1 (or the pseudogene TRBV3-2) to TRBJ2-3; D might be TRBD2 (5 bases). CDR1 is LGHDT and CDR2 is YNNKEL in the germline V gene (reference sequence). The V end was cut by 2 bases, the J end by 3 bases, with 9 bases between. The length of the CDR3 is 14 residues. The CDR3 region is CASSQSGWTDTQYF. CDR3 DNA sequence: TGTGCCAGCAGCCAAAGCGGATGGACAGATACGCAGTATTTT.

The J gene is TRBJ2-7, the V gene TRBV28, with unresolved D. Between the trimmed V and J ends, which lost 1 base and 5 bases, there was a span of 6 bases. Germline V gives CDR1 MDHEN, CDR2 SYDVKM. The CDR3 is made up of 12 amino acids. Here the CDR3 DNA reads TGTGCCAGCAGTTTATCCCTCCACGAGCAGTACTTC. It specifies CASSLSLHEQYF.

J is TRBJ2-1 and V is TRBV28; TRBD2 is a possible D gene (7 bases). The CDR3 is made up of 14 amino acids. In germline, CDR1 is MDHEN, CDR2 SYDVKM. V lost 3 bases to trimming and J lost 7 bases, with 13 bases between them. The CDR3 sequence: CASSFRGAGNEQFF. The CDR3 coding sequence is TGTGCCAGCAGTTTTCGGGGGGCGGGTAATGAGCAGTTCTTC.

The rearrangement joins TRBV19 to TRBJ2-1; TRBD1 is a possible D gene (6 bases). Trimming took off 5 bases at V and 3 bases at J, with 11 bases between the two ends. There are 14 residues in the CDR3. Germline CDR1 LNHDA, CDR2 SQIVND (reference sequence). In DNA form, the CDR3 reads TGTGCCAGTAGTGTAGGGACACTCTACAATGAGCAGTTCTTC. Protein: CASSVGTLYNEQFF.

This chain joins TRBV18 and TRBJ1-1, with D unresolved. Between the trimmed V and J ends, which lost 6 bases and 4 bases, there was a span of 15 bases. The CDR3 loop spans 14 amino acids. CDR1 KGHSH and CDR2 LQKENI come from the germline V gene. CDR3 sequence reads: CASSPKTAGTEAFF. CDR3 in DNA: TGTGCCAGCTCCCCGAAAACGGCAGGCACTGAAGCTTTCTTT.

With regard to this clone: At the DNA level, this CDR3 is encoded by other sequences in the same sample as well. The chain is built from TRBV29-1 and TRBJ2-7; 10 bases align to TRBD1. The J segment lost 7 bases and the V segment lost 4 bases, leaving 19 bases of the junction unmatched. The CDR3 spans 17 residues. Germline lookup yields CDR1 SQVTM and CDR2 ANQGSEA. CDR3 DNA sequence: TGCAGCGTTGGGGGGGGCCTCGGACAGGGGGTCCTTGGTGAGCAGTACTTC. Its translation is CSVGGGLGQGVLGEQYF.

The V gene is TRBV11-1, the J gene TRBJ2-7, with 7 bases identical to TRBD1. This CDR3 region has 15 residues. Germline CDR1 and CDR2: SGHAT and FQDESV (reference sequence). The junction had 8 bases not matched to a gene; V was cut back by 5 bases and J by 1 base. The CDR3 here is CASSHRTGRSYEQYF. The CDR3, as DNA: TGTGCCAGCAGCCACCGGACAGGTCGATCCTACGAGCAGTACTTC.

V and J are TRBV27 and TRBJ2-3; D gene ambiguous. From germline, CDR1 is MNHEY and CDR2 SMNVEV (reference sequence). The CDR3 length is 15 residues. Trimming pared 0 bases from V and 5 bases from J, leaving 12 bases between. The CDR3 region has the DNA TGTGCCAGCAGTTTATCTGAATCTGCGAGAGATACGCAGTATTTT. This encodes CASSLSESARDTQYF.

Comment on this clone: One junction end disagrees with the germline gene, perhaps due to a read error. Other nucleotide sequences in the sample specify the same CDR3. The V call is TRBV5-5, the J call TRBJ2-7, with 8 bases aligning to TRBD1. The CDR3 has 14 residues. Germline CDR1 is SGHKS and CDR2 is YYEKEE (reference sequence). The CDR3 loop reads CASSIGTGSYEQYF. CDR3 bases: TGTGCCAGCAGTATCGGGACAGGTTCCTACGAACAGTACTTC.

The rearrangement uses TRBV7-6 and TRBJ2-2; 8 bases agree with TRBD1. CDR1 and CDR2 from the germline V gene are SGHVS and FNYEAQ. V gave up 5 bases and J gave up 0 bases; unmatched junction bases: 5. The CDR3 length is 16 residues. CDR3 DNA: TGTGCCAGCAGCCTGGGGACAGGCTCGAACACCGGGGAGCTGTTTTTT. Encoded protein: CASSLGTGSNTGELFF. Full variable domain (missing parts from reference TRBV7-6 and TRBJ2-2): GAGVSQSPRYKVTKRGQDVALRCDPISGHVSLYWYRQALGQGPEFLTYFNYEAQQDKSGLPNDRFSAERPEGSISTLTIQRTEQRDSAMYRCASSLGTGSNTGELFFGEGSRLTVL.

This chain joins TRBV19 and TRBJ1-1; 7 bases fit TRBD1. Looked up from germline, CDR1 is LNHDA and CDR2 is SQIVND (reference sequence). The CDR3 has 13 residues. The V segment lost 5 bases and the J segment 7 bases; nucleotides outside the gene matches: 7. In nucleotides, the CDR3 is TGTGCCAGTAGTCTAAGCCGGGACAGTGAAGCTTTCTTT. Its protein product is CASSLSRDSEAFF. Supplemented by reference TRBV19 and TRBJ1-1, the full variable domain reads DGGITQSPKYLFRKEGQNVTLSCEQNLNHDAMYWYRQDPGQGLRLIYYSQIVNDFQKGDIAEGYSVSREKKESFPLTVTSAQKNPTAFYLCASSLSRDSEAFFGQGTRLTVV.

A single count supports this clone. CDR3 bases: TGTGCCAGTAGTCTACTAGCGGGAGTCGGTAACAATGAGCAGTTCTTC. It encodes CASSLLAGVGNNEQFF. This chain connects TRBV19 to TRBJ2-1, with 11 bases lining up with TRBD2. The CDR3 contains 16 residues. Germline V lookup: CDR1 LNHDA, CDR2 SQIVND (reference sequence). The V and J ends lost 5 bases and 5 bases, in that order; junction bases with no gene match: 8.